Presented here are 19 T cell receptor beta chains from one specimen sequenced in a study of tumor-infiltrating lymphocytes in primary liver carcinoma. The template, around 520 ng total RNA, yielded TCR beta cDNA made with a constant-region primer. Construction of TCR beta libraries relied on three successive nested multiplex PCR rounds employing slightly modified ARM-PCR. TRBV1-TRBV30 forward and Cbeta reverse primers drove the first two roughly 10-cycle rounds. MiXCR, applied by TCRdb to the multiplex PCR reads, yields one record per CDR3 protein. The sample lists 300,000 to 350,000 distinct CDR3 sequences, about 65% occurring once. Blood RNA came from unsorted whole blood; germline DNA was also extracted. Sample: peripheral blood. The source is a man aged 35 to 55 with primary liver carcinoma and hepatitis B virus infection.

This clonotype was seen a single time. The rearrangement uses TRBV6-6 and TRBJ2-2, with TRBD1 as a possible D gene (5 bases). The CDR3 covers 14 residues. The germline CDR1 and CDR2 sequences are MNHNY and SVGAGI (reference sequence). Trimming shortened V by 8 bases and J by 0 bases, and 10 bases separated the two germline ends. The CDR3 loop is CASVRESNTGELFF. CDR3 nucleotide sequence: TGTGCCAGCGTCAGGGAATCGAACACCGGGGAGCTGTTTTTT.

This clonotype turned up a few times. The rearrangement uses TRBV12-3 or TRBV12-4 and TRBJ2-7, with TRBD1 as a possible D gene (6 bases). Trimming removed 5 bases at V and 1 base at J, with 18 bases between. The CDR3 spans 16 residues. The CDR3 is CASSPGVGAGSYEQYF. Here the CDR3 DNA reads TGTGCCAGCAGTCCCGGTGTGGGGGCAGGGTCCTACGAGCAGTACTTC.

In regard to this clonotype: A much larger clone differs from this one at a single base, so this may be a read error. The V gene is TRBV5-4, the J gene TRBJ2-4; 11 nucleotides line up with TRBD2. The CDR3 is 16 amino acids. Germline CDR1 is SGHNT and CDR2 is YYREEE (reference sequence). The CDR3 spells CVSSSGTSGWGNIQYF. The CDR3 bases are TGTGTCAGCAGCTCCGGGACTAGCGGTTGGGGAAACATTCAGTACTTC. The full variable domain, its missing parts supplied by reference TRBV5-4 and TRBJ2-4, is ETGVTQSPTHLIKTRGQQVTLRCSSQSGHNTVSWYQQALGQGPQFIFQYYREEENGRGNFPPRFSGLQFPNYSSELNVNALELDDSALYLCVSSSGTSGWGNIQYFGAGTRLSVL.

The chain employs TRBV30 and TRBJ1-6; D is undetermined. V was trimmed by 0 bases and J by 9 bases, leaving 3 bases between them. The CDR3 has 11 residues. Germline CDR1 is GTSNPN and CDR2 is SVGIG (reference sequence). The DNA for the CDR3 is TGTGCCTGGAGTGTCGGTTCACCCCTCCACTTT. This gives the protein CAWSVGSPLHF.

The rearrangement joins TRBV11-1 to TRBJ2-7; TRBD2 agrees at 9 bases. Germline V gene lookup returns CDR1 SGHAT and CDR2 FQDESV (reference sequence). The CDR3 contains 14 residues. Trimming took 4 bases from V and 1 from J; bases not matched to a gene: 2. CDR3 sequence reads: CASSSGLASYEQYF. The CDR3 DNA reads as TGTGCCAGCAGCTCTGGACTAGCGTCCTACGAGCAGTACTTC.

For this clonotype: This may stem from a read error, because a much larger clone lies one nucleotide away. V gene TRBV10-3 combines with J gene TRBJ2-1; 7 bases match TRBD1. The germline gives CDR1 ENHRY, CDR2 SYGVKD. CDR3 length: 13 amino acids. Written as DNA, the CDR3 is TGTGCCATCAGCTACAGGGGAGACAATAAGCAGTTCTTC. Its translation is CAISYRGDNKQFF.

This clonotype showed up just once. The V call is TRBV11-2, the J call TRBJ2-7, with D unclear. CDR1 is SGHAT, CDR2 FQNNGV, per germline. The CDR3 totals 17 residues. V gave up 1 base and J gave up 0 bases, with 16 bases separating them. CDR3 amino acids: CASSLVWHLNPSYEQYF. CDR3 bases: TGTGCCAGCAGCTTAGTATGGCATTTAAACCCCTCCTACGAGCAGTACTTC.

Concerning this clonotype itself: The junction departs from germline at one end; a sequencing error may be responsible. The V and J genes are TRBV12-3 or TRBV12-4 and TRBJ1-2; TRBD1 agrees at 8 bases. The CDR3 spans 13 residues. In nucleotides, the CDR3 is TGTGCCAGCAGTTCGACAGGGGAGTTTGGCTGCACCTTC. Amino acid sequence: CASSSTGEFGCTF.

Of note for this clonotype: A much larger clonotype is one base distant, so this may be a read error. J is TRBJ2-3 and V is TRBV29-1, with TRBD2 identical over 11 bases. The CDR3 contains 15 residues. CDR1 SQVTM and CDR2 ANQGSEA come from the germline V gene. V was clipped by 3 bases and J by 8 bases; unmatched bases: 10. The CDR3 bases are TGCAGCGTTGATGTTAGCGGGAGGGGTCAGGCTACGCAGTATTTT. Protein sequence: CSVDVSGRGQATQYF.

In regard to this clonotype: This CDR3 fails to terminate in the conserved phenylalanine or tryptophan, so it likely reflects a read error. The V and J genes are TRBV6-5 and TRBJ2-3; D gene ambiguous. The germline V and J ends were trimmed by 0 bases and 1 base, with 14 bases remaining between them. This CDR3 has 17 amino acids. CDR1 is MNHEY and CDR2 is SVGAGI in the germline V gene. The CDR3 is CASSYSEVARGTDTQYL. The CDR3 region has the DNA TGTGCCAGCAGTTACTCCGAGGTAGCAAGGGGCACAGATACGCAGTATCTT.

To note about this clonotype: One end of the junction fails to match germline, which may point to a read error. The chain couples TRBV29-1 to TRBJ1-4; maybe TRBD1 (6 bases). The CDR3 is 11 amino acids. Germline V gives CDR1 SQVTM, CDR2 ANQGSEA. The CDR3 sequence is CRVRGSEKLFF. The CDR3 coding sequence is TGCAGAGTTAGGGGGTCTGAAAAACTATTTTTT. The full variable domain, rest sourced from reference TRBV29-1 and TRBJ1-4, is SAVISQKPSRDICQRGTSLTIQCQVDSQVTMMFWYRQQPGQSLTLIATANQGSEATYESGFVIDKFPISRPNLTFSTLTVSNMSPEDSSIYLCRVRGSEKLFFGSGTQLSVL.

This clonotype was counted many times. The chain joins TRBV4-2 to TRBJ1-6, with D unresolved. This CDR3 contains 15 residues. The germline CDR1 and CDR2 sequences are LGHNA and YNFKEQ. Trimming stripped 7 bases from V and 7 bases from J, with 17 bases between. The CDR3 DNA follows: TGTGCCAGCAACGACGGAGGGAACCCAAATTCACCCCTCCACTTT. Amino acid sequence: CASNDGGNPNSPLHF.

As to this clonotype: One end of the junction varies from germline; a read error may be responsible. The CDR3 spells CASSSRPGFYNEQLF. The CDR3 DNA follows: TGTGCCAGCAGCTCCCGCCCGGGATTTTACAATGAGCAGCTCTTC. This chain links TRBV11-2 with TRBJ2-1, with D possibly being TRBD2 (5 bases). The CDR3 consists of 15 residues. Germline V gene sequence: CDR1 SGHAT, CDR2 FQNNGV.

This chain links TRBV11-2 with TRBJ2-5; 7 nucleotides line up with TRBD2. Germline V lookup: CDR1 SGHAT, CDR2 FQNNGV. The V gene end was trimmed by 9 bases and the J gene end by 4 bases; junction bases not matched to a gene: 11. CDR3 length equals 14 residues. CDR3 nucleotide sequence: TGTGCCAGGACCGTCAGCGGGATAAGAGAGACCCAGTACTTC. As protein: CARTVSGIRETQYF.

The chain carries TRBV6-1 and TRBJ2-2, with D possibly being TRBD2 (6 bases). V was clipped by 4 bases and J by 0 bases, with 12 bases between them. CDR3 length equals 16 residues. CDR1 and CDR2 from the germline V gene are MNHNS and SASEGT. CDR3 bases: TGTGCCAGCAGTGGGGTGCGACTAGCGAACACCGGGGAGCTGTTTTTT. Amino acids: CASSGVRLANTGELFF.

For this clonotype: At one end, the junction sequence differs from germline, possibly due to a read error. The rearrangement joins TRBV11-2 to TRBJ1-1; D remains ambiguous. The CDR3 is 13 residues long. CDR1 and CDR2 (germline): SGHAT, FQNNGV. The CDR3 sequence is CASTLRANAEAIF. The CDR3 DNA reads as TGTGCCAGCACCCTGAGAGCGAACGCTGAAGCTATCTTT.

This clonotype was found many times. The chain recombines TRBV12-3 or TRBV12-4 with TRBJ2-1; D gene ambiguous. The germline V and J ends were trimmed by 5 bases and 4 bases, with 6 bases remaining between them. The CDR3 is 12 amino acids. CDR3 residues: CASSPKYNEQFF. The CDR3, as DNA: TGTGCCAGCAGTCCTAAATACAATGAGCAGTTCTTC.

Comment on this clonotype: Relative to the germline gene, one junction end is altered; a read error may explain this. The chain uses TRBV4-3 and TRBJ2-3; no clear D. Germline CDR1 LGHNA, CDR2 YSLEER. CDR3 length equals 17 residues. In nucleotides, the CDR3 is TGCGCCAGCAGCCATAAGATGAGTTTTTACGGCACAGATATGCAGTATTTT. Translation: CASSHKMSFYGTDMQYF.

This clonotype was counted a few times. The V gene is TRBV6-2 or TRBV6-3, the J gene TRBJ2-5; 9 bases are a match to TRBD1. Germline trimming cut 4 bases from V and 5 bases from J; bases unmatched to any gene: 2. This CDR3 contains 13 residues. Looked up from germline, CDR1 is MNHEY and CDR2 is SVGEGT. As DNA, the CDR3 is TGTGCCAGCAGTTGGGACAGGGTGGAGACCCAGTACTTC. It is translated as CASSWDRVETQYF.